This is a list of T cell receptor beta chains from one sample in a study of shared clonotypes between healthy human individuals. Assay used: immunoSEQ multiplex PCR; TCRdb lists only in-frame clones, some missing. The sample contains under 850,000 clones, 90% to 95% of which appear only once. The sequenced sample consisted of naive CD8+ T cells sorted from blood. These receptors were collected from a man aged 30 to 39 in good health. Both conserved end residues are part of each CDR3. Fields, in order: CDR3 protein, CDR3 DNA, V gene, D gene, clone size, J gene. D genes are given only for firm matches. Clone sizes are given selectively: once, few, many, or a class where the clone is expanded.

CDR3aa: CASSLRTSGYEQYF; CDR3nt: TGCGCCAGCAGCCTTAGGACTAGCGGCTACGAGCAGTACTTC; v_gene: TRBV4-1; d_gene: TRBD2; abundance: NA; j_gene: TRBJ2-7
CDR3aa: CASSSPPLTGSYGYTF; CDR3nt: TGTGCCAGCAGTTCCCCACCTCTCACGGGGAGCTATGGCTACACCTTC; v_gene: TRBV28; d_gene: NA; abundance: once; j_gene: TRBJ1-2
CDR3aa: CASSQHRSDRAGYGYTF; CDR3nt: TGTGCCAGCAGCCAACACAGATCGGACAGGGCAGGCTATGGCTACACCTTC; v_gene: TRBV7-2; d_gene: TRBD1; abundance: once; j_gene: TRBJ1-2
CDR3aa: CASRPTGGLDNEKLFF; CDR3nt: TGCGCCAGCAGGCCTACAGGGGGTCTAGATAATGAAAAACTGTTTTTT; v_gene: TRBV10-2; d_gene: TRBD1; abundance: NA; j_gene: TRBJ1-4
CDR3aa: CASSFGQGPSYEQYF; CDR3nt: TGTGCCAGCAGCTTTGGGCAGGGACCGTCGTACGAGCAGTACTTC; v_gene: TRBV7-6; d_gene: NA; abundance: NA; j_gene: TRBJ2-7
CDR3aa: CASSVSWVHEQYF; CDR3nt: TGTGCCAGCAGTGTTTCGTGGGTTCACGAGCAGTACTTC; v_gene: TRBV25-1; d_gene: NA; abundance: NA; j_gene: TRBJ2-7
CDR3aa: CASSLGTGTGWSNEQFF; CDR3nt: TGTGCCAGCAGCTTGGGAACCGGGACAGGGTGGAGCAATGAGCAGTTCTTC; v_gene: TRBV7-2; d_gene: TRBD1; abundance: NA; j_gene: TRBJ2-1
CDR3aa: CASSHIGGAYEQYF; CDR3nt: TGTGCCAGCAGCCATATAGGGGGAGCCTACGAGCAGTACTTC; v_gene: TRBV11-2; d_gene: NA; abundance: NA; j_gene: TRBJ2-7
CDR3aa: CASSPAGSRTYEQYF; CDR3nt: TGTGCCAGCAGCCCGGCCGGGTCCCGTACCTACGAGCAGTACTTC; v_gene: TRBV7-9; d_gene: NA; abundance: NA; j_gene: TRBJ2-7
CDR3aa: CASTRQNLNTEAFF; CDR3nt: TGTGCCAGTACCCGACAGAATTTGAACACTGAAGCTTTCTTT; v_gene: TRBV19; d_gene: NA; abundance: NA; j_gene: TRBJ1-1
CDR3aa: CSVEDPKQGQVWEQYF; CDR3nt: TGCAGCGTTGAAGACCCCAAACAGGGTCAGGTATGGGAGCAGTACTTC; v_gene: TRBV29-1; d_gene: NA; abundance: NA; j_gene: TRBJ2-7
CDR3aa: CASSDSAAWEQFF; CDR3nt: TGTGCCAGCAGTGATTCCGCGGCTTGGGAGCAGTTCTTC; v_gene: TRBV6-5; d_gene: NA; abundance: NA; j_gene: TRBJ2-1
CDR3aa: CASIPAVGTGTEAFF; CDR3nt: TGTGCCAGCATCCCCGCGGTGGGCACGGGCACTGAAGCTTTCTTT; v_gene: TRBV6-6; d_gene: NA; abundance: NA; j_gene: TRBJ1-1
CDR3aa: CASSSEGFRRVSTGELFF; CDR3nt: TGCGCCAGCAGCTCTGAAGGGTTCAGGCGAGTTTCCACCGGGGAGCTGTTTTTT; v_gene: TRBV5-1; d_gene: NA; abundance: NA; j_gene: TRBJ2-2
CDR3aa: CASSILGYEQYF; CDR3nt: TGTGCCAGTAGTATTCTCGGATACGAGCAGTACTTC; v_gene: TRBV19; d_gene: NA; abundance: NA; j_gene: TRBJ2-7
CDR3aa: CSAISGDTIYF; CDR3nt: TGCAGTGCTATATCCGGAGACACCATATATTTT; v_gene: TRBV20-1; d_gene: NA; abundance: NA; j_gene: TRBJ1-3
CDR3aa: CASSFSSERRGTNEKLFF; CDR3nt: TGTGCCAGCAGTTTTTCCTCGGAGCGGCGGGGAACTAATGAAAAACTGTTTTTT; v_gene: TRBV27; d_gene: NA; abundance: NA; j_gene: TRBJ1-4
CDR3aa: CASSKGNEQFF; CDR3nt: TGTGCCAGCAGTAAGGGAAATGAGCAGTTCTTC; v_gene: TRBV6-5; d_gene: NA; abundance: once; j_gene: TRBJ2-1
CDR3aa: CASSSRVSGVLYEQYF; CDR3nt: TGTGCCAGCAGTTCCCGGGTTTCAGGAGTACTATACGAGCAGTACTTC; v_gene: TRBV27; d_gene: NA; abundance: NA; j_gene: TRBJ2-7
CDR3aa: CASSKRPGTGIGGTEAFF; CDR3nt: TGTGCCAGCAGTAAACGTCCCGGGACAGGGATTGGAGGCACTGAAGCTTTCTTT; v_gene: TRBV28; d_gene: TRBD1; abundance: NA; j_gene: TRBJ1-1
CDR3aa: CASSFAPDSGYGYTF; CDR3nt: TGTGCCAGCAGCTTCGCGCCCGACAGCGGCTATGGCTACACCTTC; v_gene: TRBV7-8; d_gene: NA; abundance: NA; j_gene: TRBJ1-2
CDR3aa: CASRWGTSGNNEQFF; CDR3nt: TGTGCCAGCCGATGGGGAACTAGCGGGAACAATGAGCAGTTCTTC; v_gene: TRBV27; d_gene: TRBD2; abundance: NA; j_gene: TRBJ2-1
CDR3aa: CASSFDALGHEQYF; CDR3nt: TGTGCCAGCAGTTTTGATGCTCTGGGGCACGAGCAGTACTTC; v_gene: TRBV28; d_gene: NA; abundance: NA; j_gene: TRBJ2-7
CDR3aa: CASSRSSGANVLTF; CDR3nt: TGTGCCAGCAGCCGGAGCTCTGGGGCCAACGTCCTGACTTTC; v_gene: TRBV5-4; d_gene: NA; abundance: NA; j_gene: TRBJ2-6
CDR3aa: CASSGQTYEQYF; CDR3nt: TGTGCCAGCAGTGGGCAGACCTACGAGCAGTACTTC; v_gene: TRBV27; d_gene: NA; abundance: few; j_gene: TRBJ2-7
CDR3aa: CASSLRDQKTDTQYF; CDR3nt: TGTGCCAGCAGTTTGCGGGACCAGAAAACAGATACGCAGTATTTT; v_gene: TRBV28; d_gene: NA; abundance: NA; j_gene: TRBJ2-3
CDR3aa: CASSWRLAASSYEQYF; CDR3nt: TGTGCCAGCAGCTGGAGACTAGCCGCGAGCTCCTACGAGCAGTACTTC; v_gene: TRBV5-6; d_gene: TRBD2; abundance: NA; j_gene: TRBJ2-7
CDR3aa: CASTLTTGYNEQFF; CDR3nt: TGTGCCAGCACCTTAACTACAGGTTACAATGAGCAGTTCTTC; v_gene: TRBV7-8; d_gene: NA; abundance: NA; j_gene: TRBJ2-1
CDR3aa: CASSTTSGPYNEQFF; CDR3nt: TGTGCCAGCAGCACAACTAGCGGGCCCTACAATGAGCAGTTCTTC; v_gene: TRBV11-1; d_gene: TRBD2; abundance: NA; j_gene: TRBJ2-1
CDR3aa: CASSQIQGWVYNEQFF; CDR3nt: TGCGCCAGCAGCCAGATACAGGGTTGGGTGTACAATGAGCAGTTCTTC; v_gene: TRBV4-1; d_gene: NA; abundance: NA; j_gene: TRBJ2-1
CDR3aa: CASSSPPEAFF; CDR3nt: TGTGCCAGCAGTTCACCTCCTGAAGCTTTCTTT; v_gene: TRBV27; d_gene: NA; abundance: NA; j_gene: TRBJ1-1
CDR3aa: CASSRNGGAKNIQYF; CDR3nt: TGTGCCAGCAGCAGGAACGGCGGAGCCAAAAACATTCAGTACTTC; v_gene: TRBV9; d_gene: NA; abundance: NA; j_gene: TRBJ2-4
CDR3aa: CASSYILGLGTEAFF; CDR3nt: TGTGCCAGCAGTTACATTCTGGGGCTCGGCACTGAAGCTTTCTTT; v_gene: TRBV6-5; d_gene: NA; abundance: NA; j_gene: TRBJ1-1
CDR3aa: CSVEGDREEAFF; CDR3nt: TGCAGCGTCGAGGGAGACAGGGAGGAAGCTTTCTTT; v_gene: TRBV29-1; d_gene: TRBD1; abundance: NA; j_gene: TRBJ1-1
CDR3aa: CATSREGEGANVLTF; CDR3nt: TGTGCCACCAGCAGGGAGGGGGAAGGGGCCAACGTCCTGACTTTC; v_gene: TRBV15; d_gene: NA; abundance: NA; j_gene: TRBJ2-6
CDR3aa: CAIRDADNEQFF; CDR3nt: TGTGCCATCCGGGACGCGGACAATGAGCAGTTCTTC; v_gene: TRBV10-3; d_gene: NA; abundance: NA; j_gene: TRBJ2-1
CDR3aa: CATSQGASNQPQHF; CDR3nt: TGTGCCACCTCGCAGGGGGCCAGCAATCAGCCCCAGCATTTT; v_gene: TRBV10-3; d_gene: TRBD1; abundance: NA; j_gene: TRBJ1-5
CDR3aa: CASSSTGIELFF; CDR3nt: TGTGCCAGCAGCTCGACAGGAATAGAGCTGTTTTTT; v_gene: TRBV11-2; d_gene: NA; abundance: NA; j_gene: TRBJ2-2
CDR3aa: CASSATGTGDPKNIQYF; CDR3nt: TGTGCCAGCAGCGCGACCGGGACAGGGGATCCCAAAAACATTCAGTACTTC; v_gene: TRBV9; d_gene: TRBD1; abundance: NA; j_gene: TRBJ2-4
CDR3aa: CASSHSGVSTEAFF; CDR3nt: TGTGCCAGCAGTCACTCAGGGGTTTCAACTGAAGCTTTCTTT; v_gene: TRBV7-8; d_gene: NA; abundance: NA; j_gene: TRBJ1-1
CDR3aa: CASTQGEAAYEQYF; CDR3nt: TGTGCCAGTACGCAGGGGGAGGCAGCCTACGAGCAGTACTTC; v_gene: TRBV7-2; d_gene: NA; abundance: NA; j_gene: TRBJ2-7
CDR3aa: CASSGTGGFNEQYF; CDR3nt: TGTGCCAGCAGCGGGACAGGGGGGTTCAACGAGCAGTACTTC; v_gene: TRBV11-3; d_gene: TRBD1; abundance: NA; j_gene: TRBJ2-7
CDR3aa: CASSYAQEYTGELFF; CDR3nt: TGTGCCAGCAGTTACGCTCAGGAATATACCGGGGAGCTGTTTTTT; v_gene: TRBV6-6; d_gene: NA; abundance: NA; j_gene: TRBJ2-2
CDR3aa: CASSVEGVTNEKLFF; CDR3nt: TGTGCCAGCAGCGTAGAGGGAGTTACTAATGAAAAACTGTTTTTT; v_gene: TRBV9; d_gene: NA; abundance: NA; j_gene: TRBJ1-4
CDR3aa: CASTRTGGETQYF; CDR3nt: TGTGCCAGCACCCGAACCGGGGGGGAGACCCAGTACTTC; v_gene: TRBV6-1; d_gene: TRBD2; abundance: NA; j_gene: TRBJ2-5
CDR3aa: CASSPTTTSLYEQYF; CDR3nt: TGTGCCAGCAGCCCAACCACGACTAGCCTATACGAGCAGTACTTC; v_gene: TRBV9; d_gene: TRBD2; abundance: NA; j_gene: TRBJ2-7
CDR3aa: CASSYLWREDNEQFF; CDR3nt: TGTGCCAGCAGTTATCTGTGGCGGGAGGACAATGAGCAGTTCTTC; v_gene: TRBV6-5; d_gene: TRBD2; abundance: few; j_gene: TRBJ2-1
CDR3aa: CASSNRDRPYEQYF; CDR3nt: TGTGCCAGCAGCAACCGGGACAGGCCCTACGAGCAGTACTTC; v_gene: TRBV11-3; d_gene: TRBD1; abundance: NA; j_gene: TRBJ2-7
CDR3aa: CASSSHFGLAGGTSYEQYF; CDR3nt: TGTGCCAGCAGCTCGCATTTTGGACTAGCGGGAGGCACCTCCTACGAGCAGTACTTC; v_gene: TRBV7-6; d_gene: TRBD2; abundance: NA; j_gene: TRBJ2-7
CDR3aa: CASSQDTGTYEQYF; CDR3nt: TGCGCCAGCAGCCAAGATACTGGCACCTACGAGCAGTACTTC; v_gene: TRBV4-3; d_gene: NA; abundance: NA; j_gene: TRBJ2-7
CDR3aa: CASSGLAGLETQYF; CDR3nt: TGCGCCAGCAGCGGGCTAGCGGGTTTAGAGACCCAGTACTTC; v_gene: TRBV4-1; d_gene: TRBD2; abundance: NA; j_gene: TRBJ2-5
CDR3aa: CASGLSLSVHEQFF; CDR3nt: TGTGCTAGTGGTTTGTCGTTGAGCGTCCATGAGCAGTTCTTC; v_gene: TRBV12-5; d_gene: NA; abundance: NA; j_gene: TRBJ2-1
CDR3aa: CASSYSAKFYEQYF; CDR3nt: TGTGCCAGCAGTTACTCTGCGAAGTTCTACGAGCAGTACTTC; v_gene: TRBV6-5; d_gene: NA; abundance: NA; j_gene: TRBJ2-7
CDR3aa: CASSFTGTYEQYF; CDR3nt: TGTGCCAGCAGTTTCACAGGCACCTACGAGCAGTACTTC; v_gene: TRBV27; d_gene: NA; abundance: NA; j_gene: TRBJ2-7
CDR3aa: CASSLLPFTDTQYF; CDR3nt: TGTGCCAGCAGTTTACTACCGTTCACAGATACGCAGTATTTT; v_gene: TRBV27; d_gene: NA; abundance: once; j_gene: TRBJ2-3